This TCR beta chain was identified in a study of identical twins. Study-wide results and limits: In zero-insertion analyses, partial confounding could arise from invariant MAIT and iNKT cells.

Germline values: CDR1 MNHEY, CDR2 SMNVEV (reference sequence). The CDR3 runs to 16 residues. With 2 bases clipped from V and 4 bases from J, the junction kept 7 bases outside the gene matches. Among all donors, each was a healthy Caucasian. TCRdb used MiXCR to reprocess the 5' RACE reads, holding one entry per CDR3 protein. The repertoire consists of 310,000 or so distinct CDR3 sequences, with roughly 9% occurring once and the leading ten covering approximately 6.6%. On this clonotype itself: As yet, its antigen is unknown.

A further study also used this sample, focusing on yellow fever vaccine responses in identical twins.

Material: CD8+ T cells sorted from blood. This TCR came from a woman younger than 30 in good health. V gene TRBV27 combines with J gene TRBJ2-3; 9 positions agree with TRBD1. Here the CDR3 DNA reads TGTGCCAGCAGTTTAGAGGGGACAGGGTTATCAGATACGCAGTATTTT. It is translated as CASSLEGTGLSDTQYF.